Below, 29 T cell receptor beta chains from the same sample are listed, as sequenced in a study of blood T cell repertoires in COVID-19. The data were produced by immunoSEQ multiplex PCR, yet TCRdb's version contains in-frame clones alone and is incomplete. Of about 270,000 clones listed, roughly nine tenths are singletons. The sequenced material came from PBMCs or T cells enriched from blood (not recorded which). These receptors all come from a woman between 45 and 65 years old who had recovered from COVID-19.

This chain links TRBV6-5 with TRBJ1-2; D uncertain. Trimming took 0 bases from V and 1 from J, leaving 6 bases between them. This CDR3 spans 14 amino acids. Germline V lookup: CDR1 MNHEY, CDR2 SVGAGI. The CDR3 DNA follows: TGTGCCAGCAGTTACTCGCACGGTAACTATGGCTACACCTTC. It translates to CASSYSHGNYGYTF.

This chain joins TRBV6-5 and TRBJ2-7, with 7 positions matching TRBD1. Germline values: CDR1 MNHEY, CDR2 SVGAGI. J lost 5 bases, V lost 8 bases, and 6 bases had no gene match. The CDR3 extends over 12 amino acids. For the CDR3, the DNA is TGTGCCAGCCAAGACAGGGCCAACGAGCAGTACTTC. Residues: CASQDRANEQYF.

The rearrangement joins TRBV4-3 to TRBJ2-2; perhaps TRBD2 as D (5 bases). Germline V gene sequence: CDR1 LGHNA, CDR2 YSLEER. The CDR3 runs to 15 residues. Trimming removed 1 base at V and 2 bases at J, with 8 bases between. This chain's CDR3 is CASSQVRLNTGELFF. The CDR3, as DNA: TGCGCCAGCAGCCAAGTGAGACTAAACACCGGGGAGCTGTTTTTT.

The chain links TRBV6-5 to TRBJ1-4; TRBD1 aligns across 11 bases. The CDR3 sequence is 15 residues long. Germline values: CDR1 MNHEY, CDR2 SVGAGI. V was pared by 7 bases and J by 12 bases, with 13 bases of the junction left unmatched. The DNA of the CDR3 is TGTGCCAGCAATTCCCTCCCGGGACAGGGGGTAGAACTGTTTTTT. Amino acids: CASNSLPGQGVELFF.

The V gene is TRBV9, the J gene TRBJ1-4; weak D call: TRBD1 (5 bases). CDR3 size: 16 residues. From germline, CDR1 is SGDLS and CDR2 YYNGEE. V lost 4 bases and J 2 bases, leaving 15 bases between the germline ends. Written as DNA, the CDR3 is TGTGCCAGCAGCCCAAGGGACTTGTGGACTAATGAAAAACTGTTTTTT. Amino acid sequence: CASSPRDLWTNEKLFF.

V and J are TRBV30 and TRBJ1-1, with 8 bases lining up with TRBD1. The germline gives CDR1 GTSNPN, CDR2 SVGIG (reference sequence). V lost 1 base, J lost 6 bases, and 7 bases stayed unmatched. The CDR3 is 14 amino acids. DNA for the CDR3: TGTGCCTGGAGTGCTGGACAGGGTGGATCTGAAGCTTTCTTT. This encodes CAWSAGQGGSEAFF. Drawing the rest from reference TRBV30 and TRBJ1-1, the complete variable domain is SQTIHQWPATLVQPVGSPLSLECTVEGTSNPNLYWYRQAAGRGLQLLFYSVGIGQISSEVPQNLSASRPQDRQFILSSKKLLLSDSGFYLCAWSAGQGGSEAFFGQGTRLTVV.

The rearrangement links TRBV7-9 to TRBJ1-2; TRBD1 might be the D (5 bases). This CDR3 has 17 amino acids. Germline CDR1 and CDR2: SEHNR and FQNEAQ (reference sequence). V was pared by 7 bases and J by 1 base, with 22 bases between. Here the CDR3 reads CASNPEATESFNYGYTF. Written as DNA, the CDR3 is TGTGCCAGCAACCCAGAAGCGACAGAAAGCTTTAACTATGGCTACACCTTC.

The chain employs TRBV3-1 (or the pseudogene TRBV3-2) and TRBJ1-1, with TRBD1 as a possible D gene (6 bases). Trimming removed 5 bases at V and 1 base at J, with 11 bases between. The length of the CDR3 is 14 residues. Germline V gene data show CDR1 as LGHDT and CDR2 as YNNKEL (reference sequence). This CDR3 is CASSLGQKNTEAFF. CDR3 nucleotides: TGTGCCAGCAGCTTGGGACAAAAGAACACTGAAGCTTTCTTT.

This chain links TRBV7-3 with TRBJ2-7, with unresolved D. The CDR3 sequence is 15 residues long. Germline CDR1 and CDR2: SGHTA and FQGTGA. V gave up 0 bases and J gave up 2 bases, with 11 bases separating them. The CDR3 DNA sequence: TGTGCCAGCAGCTTAACGCCAGGCCCCACCTACGAGCAGTACTTC. It translates to CASSLTPGPTYEQYF.

The chain joins TRBV28 to TRBJ2-7; a possible D gene is TRBD2 (6 bases). V lost 3 bases and J lost 7, with 13 bases in between. CDR1 and CDR2 from the germline V gene are MDHEN and SYDVKM. This CDR3 has 13 amino acids. The chain's CDR3 is CASSFLPGEEQYF. The CDR3 nucleotides are TGTGCCAGCAGTTTCCTGCCGGGAGAGGAGCAGTACTTC. Combining the CDR3 with reference TRBV28 and TRBJ2-7 gives the whole variable domain DVKVTQSSRYLVKRTGEKVFLECVQDMDHENMFWYRQDPGLGLRLIYFSYDVKMKEKGDIPEGYSVSREKKERFSLILESASTNQTSMYLCASSFLPGEEQYFGPGTRLTVT.

The V call is TRBV5-1, the J call TRBJ2-7, with 7 bases fitting TRBD1. V lost 4 bases and J lost 2; bases outside the gene matches: 12. CDR3 length: 16 residues. Germline loops: CDR1 SGHRS, CDR2 YFSETQ. The CDR3 here is CASSPDRDKGAYEQYF. The CDR3 DNA sequence: TGCGCCAGCAGCCCCGACAGGGATAAGGGGGCCTACGAGCAGTACTTC.

The chain couples TRBV4-3 to TRBJ2-5; D may be TRBD1 (5 bases). Trimming took 1 base from V and 5 from J, leaving 14 bases between them. The length of the CDR3 is 15 residues. The germline gives CDR1 LGHNA, CDR2 YSLEER. This chain's CDR3 is CASSQGLGVGETQYF. For the CDR3, the DNA is TGCGCCAGCAGCCAAGGCTTAGGGGTGGGGGAGACCCAGTACTTC.

The chain combines TRBV27 with TRBJ2-1; 8 bases fit TRBD2. The CDR3 has 14 residues. V shed 9 bases, J shed 4 bases, and the junction held 8 bases outside the gene matches. The V gene's germline CDR1 is MNHEY and CDR2 SMNVEV (reference sequence). The CDR3 DNA reads as TGTGCCAGTGCTAGCGGGTCGACTTACAATGAGCAGTTCTTC. Encoded protein: CASASGSTYNEQFF.

The V gene is TRBV11-2, the J gene TRBJ2-7; D remains ambiguous. V was trimmed by 1 base and J by 2 bases, leaving 12 bases between them. CDR3 length equals 15 residues. CDR1 SGHAT and CDR2 FQNNGV come from the germline V gene. CDR3 in amino acids: CASSLGDTFPYEQYF. The CDR3 coding sequence is TGTGCCAGCAGCTTAGGTGACACGTTCCCCTACGAGCAGTACTTC.

In DNA form, the CDR3 reads TGTGCCAGCAGTCCCGGGACCTACGAGCAGTACTTC. Its protein is CASSPGTYEQYF. The rearrangement joins TRBV6-7 to TRBJ2-7, with D perhaps TRBD2 (5 bases). TRBV6-7 falls under the ORF class, with uncertain function. V gave up 5 bases and J gave up 2 bases, with 7 bases separating them. CDR3 length: 12 amino acids.

The chain recombines TRBV7-2 with TRBJ2-7; 7 bases are shared with TRBD1. J was trimmed by 0 bases and V by 2 bases; bases with no gene match: 4. This CDR3 region has 15 residues. Germline V gene sequence: CDR1 SGHTA, CDR2 FQGNSA. CDR3 region: CASSLRGLLSYEQYF. The CDR3 DNA sequence: TGTGCCAGCAGCTTAAGGGGGCTCCTCTCCTACGAGCAGTACTTC.

The gene calls are TRBV6-5 and TRBJ1-1, with 7 positions matching TRBD1. Looked up from germline, CDR1 is MNHEY and CDR2 is SVGAGI. This CDR3 spans 14 amino acids. Unmatched junction bases numbered 5, after V lost 6 bases and J lost 1 base. For the CDR3, the DNA is TGTGCCAGCAGCCGTGGGACAGAGAACACTGAAGCTTTCTTT. Translation gives CASSRGTENTEAFF.

The rearrangement links TRBV25-1 to TRBJ1-3, with 8 bases fitting TRBD1. Germline values: CDR1 MGHDK, CDR2 SYGVNS. This CDR3 contains 14 residues. J lost 4 bases, V lost 3 bases, and 2 bases had no gene match. This CDR3 is CASSDRTGGNTIYF. The CDR3 nucleotides read TGTGCCAGCAGTGATCGGACAGGGGGAAACACCATATATTTT.

V gene TRBV10-1 combines with J gene TRBJ2-3; 8 nucleotides agree with TRBD1. J was trimmed by 0 bases and V by 8 bases; bases with no gene match: 1. Germline V gene data show CDR1 as WNHNN and CDR2 as SYGVQD (reference sequence). This CDR3 contains 13 residues. CDR3 amino acids: CASGQGSTDTQYF. For the CDR3, the DNA is TGCGCCAGCGGACAGGGCAGCACAGATACGCAGTATTTT.

The chain uses TRBV5-5 and TRBJ2-1, with D maybe TRBD2 (5 bases). This CDR3 region has 15 residues. Germline CDR1 reads SGHKS; CDR2 reads YYEKEE (reference sequence). V lost 3 bases to trimming and J lost 4 bases, with 14 bases between them. CDR3 DNA: TGTGCCAGCAGCTCCAGCGGAAGGATTTACAATGAGCAGTTCTTC. This encodes CASSSSGRIYNEQFF.

The J gene is TRBJ1-2, the V gene TRBV15, with D possibly being TRBD1 (6 bases). CDR1 LNHNV and CDR2 YYDKDF come from the germline V gene (reference sequence). Trimming removed 3 bases at V and 6 bases at J, with 17 bases between. The CDR3 loop spans 15 amino acids. This CDR3 reads CATSRQGEGGDGYTF. Here the CDR3 DNA reads TGTGCCACCAGCAGGCAGGGTGAAGGGGGGGATGGCTACACCTTC.

This sequence joins TRBV30 and TRBJ2-2, with D possibly matching TRBD1 (5 bases). V shed 0 bases and J shed 5 bases, with 10 bases lying between them. CDR1 and CDR2 from the germline V gene are GTSNPN and SVGIG (reference sequence). CDR3 length equals 14 residues. In DNA form, the CDR3 reads TGTGCCTGGAGTGTGACAGTAGGGACCGGGGAGCTGTTTTTT. Translating gives CAWSVTVGTGELFF.

The sample holds one count of this clone. The chain links TRBV10-3 to TRBJ1-3; 7 positions agree with TRBD1. The CDR3 contains 14 residues. Germline assignment: CDR1 ENHRY and CDR2 SYGVKD. V was pared by 8 bases and J by 4 bases, with 8 bases of the junction left unmatched. The CDR3 reads CAIGGQLIGNTIYF. CDR3 DNA sequence: TGTGCCATCGGGGGACAGCTGATCGGAAACACCATATATTTT.

V and J are TRBV28 and TRBJ2-1, with TRBD1 as a possible D gene (5 bases). The germline CDR1 and CDR2 sequences are MDHEN and SYDVKM. V lost 6 bases and J lost 3, with 21 bases in between. This CDR3 spans 17 amino acids. The CDR3 nucleotides are TGTGCCAGCAGACGCGACAAGGGGTTGGCCGGCTACAATGAGCAGTTCTTC. Its protein is CASRRDKGLAGYNEQFF.

The genes are TRBV29-1 and TRBJ2-3; TRBD2 agrees at 11 bases. Germline-derived CDR1 and CDR2 are SQVTM and ANQGSEA. This CDR3 is built from 20 residues. V gave up 3 bases and J gave up 2 bases; unmatched junction bases: 19. This chain's CDR3 is CSVEVGLAGGGKTDTDTQYF. The CDR3 DNA reads TGCAGCGTTGAGGTGGGCCTAGCGGGAGGAGGGAAGACTGACACAGATACGCAGTATTTT.

The chain links TRBV7-9 to TRBJ1-3, with D possibly being TRBD1 (6 bases). Trimming took 5 bases from V and 2 from J, leaving 19 bases between them. The germline CDR1 and CDR2 sequences are SEHNR and FQNEAQ (reference sequence). This CDR3 is 17 amino acids long. The CDR3 region is CASSPWGKQGTGNTIYF. Written as DNA, the CDR3 is TGTGCCAGCAGCCCTTGGGGGAAACAGGGTACTGGAAACACCATATATTTT.

About this clone itself: The identical CDR3 is also encoded by other nucleotide sequences in the sample. J is TRBJ2-1 and V is TRBV9; 8 positions agree with TRBD2. J lost 8 bases, V lost 0 bases, and 7 bases had no gene match. The germline V gene encodes CDR1 SGDLS and CDR2 YYNGEE. This CDR3 comprises 15 residues. DNA of the CDR3: TGTGCCAGCAGCGTAGTCGGCGGGAGGTCCGATGAGCAGTTCTTC. Translated, it gives CASSVVGGRSDEQFF.

The chain recombines TRBV10-3 with TRBJ2-1, with 9 bases fitting TRBD1. The CDR3 totals 13 residues. The trim removed 6 bases at V and 8 bases at J, leaving 5 bases unmatched. Looked up from germline, CDR1 is ENHRY and CDR2 is SYGVKD. CDR3 nucleotide sequence: TGTGCCATCAGACAGGGGGCCGCCTATGAGCAGTTCTTC. Amino acids: CAIRQGAAYEQFF.

Turning to this clone: Other DNA sequences in the same sample also yield this CDR3. The chain joins TRBV4-1 to TRBJ2-5; 9 bases align to TRBD2. V trimming: 0 bases; J trimming: 1 base; junction bases outside the gene matches: 6. Germline loops: CDR1 MGHRA, CDR2 YSYEKL. The length of the CDR3 is 17 residues. The CDR3 region is CASSQDRTSGSQETQYF. For the CDR3, the DNA is TGCGCCAGCAGCCAAGATCGCACTAGCGGGTCCCAAGAGACCCAGTACTTC.